The 12 T cell receptor beta chains in this list originate from one sample, sequenced in a study of cytomegalovirus exposure and HLA in healthy donors. 13 Jbeta primers and 60 Vbeta primers were used for the PCR. Libraries were prepared by immunoSEQ multiplex PCR; TCRdb keeps only in-frame clonotypes and omits some of them. The profile shows 150,000 or so clones, approximately 80% of them singletons. Sequencing used PBMCs. The receptor set was obtained from a woman aged 40-49 years in good health and CMV-seropositive.

J is TRBJ1-1 and V is TRBV7-7; no firm D call. The V end was cut by 1 base, the J end by 1 base, with 4 bases between. The CDR3 length is 13 residues. The germline V gene has CDR1 SSHAT and CDR2 FNYEAQ (reference sequence). The CDR3 sequence: CASSLDKNTEAFF. The CDR3 coding sequence is TGTGCCAGCAGCTTAGACAAGAACACTGAAGCTTTCTTT.

The chain joins TRBV7-3 to TRBJ2-1; D possibly corresponds to TRBD1 (5 bases). In germline, CDR1 is SGHTA, CDR2 FQGTGA. This CDR3 has 16 amino acids. V was shortened by 5 bases and J by 7 bases, with 21 bases between the two germline ends. For the CDR3, the DNA is TGTGCCAGCAGCCACCAGGGCTTTCTAGTGAATAATGAGCAGTTCTTC. Translation gives CASSHQGFLVNNEQFF.

V gene TRBV5-1 combines with J gene TRBJ1-5; D possibly corresponds to TRBD1 (6 bases). V dropped 4 bases and J dropped 3 bases, with 14 bases sitting between them. Germline CDR1 is SGHRS and CDR2 is YFSETQ. This CDR3 contains 15 residues. The CDR3 spells CASSPAGGYNQPQHF. For the CDR3, the DNA is TGCGCCAGCAGCCCAGCGGGGGGCTACAATCAGCCCCAGCATTTT.

This clone was found once. The chain recombines TRBV5-1 with TRBJ2-7; D might be TRBD1 (6 bases). V lost 7 bases and J lost 2, with 16 bases in between. Germline V gene sequence: CDR1 SGHRS, CDR2 YFSETQ. CDR3 length: 14 residues. The CDR3 loop is CASRPPDRPYEQYF. In nucleotides, the CDR3 is TGCGCCAGCCGGCCACCGGACAGACCCTACGAGCAGTACTTC.

This chain connects TRBV5-1 to TRBJ2-5, with 11 positions matching TRBD2. This CDR3 is 15 amino acids long. V gave up 0 bases and J gave up 5 bases; unmatched junction bases: 3. Looked up from germline, CDR1 is SGHRS and CDR2 is YFSETQ. CDR3 sequence reads: CASSLGVAGGETQYF. For the CDR3, the DNA is TGCGCCAGCAGCTTGGGAGTAGCGGGAGGGGAGACCCAGTACTTC.

This chain connects TRBV30 to TRBJ1-5; D unclear. Per germline, CDR1 GTSNPN and CDR2 SVGIG (reference sequence). The V end was cut by 5 bases, the J end by 4 bases, with 12 bases between. This CDR3 has 13 amino acids. As DNA, the CDR3 is TGTGCCTGGGCCCCCAATCAGAATCAGCCCCAGCATTTT. Its translation is CAWAPNQNQPQHF.

The chain carries TRBV28 and TRBJ2-1, with D possibly TRBD1 on 8 matching bases. Deletions cut 3 bases from V and 10 bases from J, with 22 bases between. This CDR3 comprises 16 residues. From germline, CDR1 is MDHEN and CDR2 SYDVKM. This CDR3 is CASSFYRTGRGPEQFF. The CDR3 region has the DNA TGTGCCAGCAGTTTCTATAGGACAGGGCGGGGGCCAGAGCAGTTCTTC.

This clone was detected once. The chain carries TRBV5-6 and TRBJ2-5; 11 bases fit TRBD1. The J call may be mistaken, given a closer DNA end match to TRBJ2-7. Per germline, CDR1 SGHDT and CDR2 YYEEEE. This CDR3 contains 16 residues. The CDR3 DNA reads as TGTGCCAGCAGCTTGGCCATAGGACAGGGGGCTATCGAGCAGTACTTC. Its protein product is CASSLAIGQGAIEQYF.

The chain carries TRBV29-1 and TRBJ2-3, with D tentatively TRBD2 (5 bases). There are 12 residues in the CDR3. The V end lost 3 bases, the J end lost 6 bases, and 10 bases lay between the germline ends. In germline, CDR1 is SQVTM, CDR2 ANQGSEA. CDR3 amino acids: CSVDGKVDTQYF. The CDR3 region has the DNA TGCAGCGTTGACGGGAAGGTCGATACGCAGTATTTT.

CDR3 DNA sequence: TGTGCCACCAGCATTGAAACAGGGGGACTAGCGGGAGTCCACTCAGAGCAGTTCTTC. It translates to CATSIETGGLAGVHSEQFF. The chain has TRBV15 and TRBJ2-1, with TRBD2 matching over 14 bases. Germline V CDR1 and CDR2: LNHNV, YYDKDF (reference sequence). The CDR3 contains 19 residues. Trimming took 4 bases from V and 10 from J; bases not matched to a gene: 18. Full variable domain (remainder filled in from reference TRBV15 and TRBJ2-1): DAMVIQNPRYQVTQFGKPVTLSCSQTLNHNVMYWYQQKSSQAPKLLFHYYDKDFNNEADTPDNFQSRRPNTSFCFLDIRSPGLGDTAMYLCATSIETGGLAGVHSEQFFGPGTRLTVL.

The chain joins TRBV5-5 to TRBJ2-7, with TRBD2 matching over 9 bases. Germline V CDR1 and CDR2: SGHKS, YYEKEE (reference sequence). This CDR3 comprises 17 residues. V was pared by 2 bases and J by 6 bases, with 15 bases of the junction left unmatched. The CDR3 nucleotides are TGTGCCAGCAGCTTATCCGTCGGAGCGGGAGGAGATAGCGAGCAGTACTTC. This gives the protein CASSLSVGAGGDSEQYF.

This clone was found a few times. The chain has TRBV27 and TRBJ2-5, with D possibly matching TRBD2 (8 bases). This CDR3 comprises 16 residues. V gave up 5 bases and J gave up 3 bases, with 19 bases separating them. In germline, CDR1 is MNHEY, CDR2 SMNVEV (reference sequence). The CDR3 region is CASSHRGLVEEETQYF. CDR3 in DNA: TGTGCCAGCAGTCACAGGGGACTAGTTGAGGAAGAGACCCAGTACTTC.